These 12 T cell receptor beta chains share one sample of origin, sequenced in a study of T cell changes during pregnancy in multiple sclerosis (dated by TCRdb to the late 2010s). Library construction relied on the immunoSEQ multiplex PCR assay. TCRdb re-hosts the immuneACCESS table, in-frame sequences only. Its copies lack some clones; in the studies checked, an unresolved V gene accounts for under half of them, and the cause for the rest is not known. Present in this sample are some 100,000 clones, 75% to 95% of which were seen just once. Around 3.2% of the sample rests with the top ten. The sample in question was peripheral blood, obtained in the second trimester of pregnancy. These receptors all stem from a female donor with multiple sclerosis, enrolled in a pregnancy study.

This clone was counted a single time. The chain couples TRBV19 to TRBJ2-5, with 10 bases fitting TRBD1. The CDR3 is 18 amino acids. Germline CDR1 LNHDA, CDR2 SQIVND (reference sequence). J lost 2 bases, V lost 3 bases, and 12 bases had no gene match. CDR3 residues: CASSIVHRDRGPQETQYF. In DNA, the CDR3 is TGTGCCAGTAGTATTGTCCACCGAGACAGGGGGCCTCAAGAGACCCAGTACTTC.

This chain uses TRBV11-2 with TRBJ2-5; possible D gene TRBD2, 6 bases. The ends were cut back, 5 bases at V and 5 bases at J, with 24 bases in the middle. The CDR3 contains 17 residues. The germline V gene has CDR1 SGHAT and CDR2 FQNNGV. CDR3 sequence (DNA): TGTGCCAGCAGCAAAGGGGACTTTCGGGCCTCGGGGGAGACCCAGTACTTC. This encodes CASSKGDFRASGETQYF.

This clone was seen only once. The chain uses TRBV27 and TRBJ2-3; the match to TRBD1 covers 9 bases. This CDR3 comprises 16 residues. V lost 5 bases to trimming and J lost 5 bases; unmatched junction nucleotides: 11. CDR1 and CDR2 (germline): MNHEY, SMNVEV (reference sequence). Here the CDR3 reads CASSSGTGYRGDTQYF. The CDR3 nucleotides read TGTGCCAGCAGTAGCGGGACAGGGTACCGGGGAGATACGCAGTATTTT.

The genes are TRBV9 and TRBJ2-7; 7 bases map to TRBD1. Germline trimming cut 3 bases from V and 2 bases from J; bases unmatched to any gene: 5. This CDR3 is 14 amino acids long. Germline CDR1 SGDLS, CDR2 YYNGEE. CDR3 loop: CASSATGQTYEQYF. The CDR3 region has the DNA TGTGCCAGCAGCGCTACGGGACAGACCTACGAGCAGTACTTC. The full variable domain, its missing parts supplied by reference TRBV9 and TRBJ2-7, is DSGVTQTPKHLITATGQRVTLRCSPRSGDLSVYWYQQSLDQGLQFLIQYYNGEERAKGNILERFSAQQFPDLHSELNLSSLELGDSALYFCASSATGQTYEQYFGPGTRLTVT.

CDR3 region: CASSLFGGRVHNEQFF. CDR3 nucleotide sequence: TGTGCCAGCAGCTTATTCGGCGGGAGGGTACACAATGAGCAGTTCTTC. The chain has TRBV7-8 and TRBJ2-1; 9 positions agree with TRBD2. Germline CDR1 and CDR2: SGHVS and FQNEAQ. The CDR3 extends over 16 amino acids. V lost 2 bases and J lost 5; bases outside the gene matches: 7.

The chain uses TRBV11-2 and TRBJ1-1; D gene uncertain. Germline values: CDR1 SGHAT, CDR2 FQNNGV. V was pared by 0 bases and J by 0 bases, with 8 bases between. This CDR3 region has 15 residues. CDR3 amino acids: CASSLDGPVNTEAFF. CDR3 sequence (DNA): TGTGCCAGCAGCTTAGATGGGCCAGTGAACACTGAAGCTTTCTTT.

This chain links TRBV15 with TRBJ2-7; TRBD2 matches at 13 bases. V lost 8 bases and J lost 6; bases outside the gene matches: 4. The CDR3 is made up of 13 amino acids. Germline V gives CDR1 LNHNV, CDR2 YYDKDF (reference sequence). CDR3 DNA: TGTGCCACCTCGGGACTAGCGGGATCCGAGCAGTACTTC. It is translated as CATSGLAGSEQYF. Together with reference TRBV15 and TRBJ2-7, the CDR3 gives the full variable domain: DAMVIQNPRYQVTQFGKPVTLSCSQTLNHNVMYWYQQKSSQAPKLLFHYYDKDFNNEADTPDNFQSRRPNTSFCFLDIRSPGLGDTAMYLCATSGLAGSEQYFGPGTRLTVT.

The gene calls are TRBV27 and TRBJ1-3; TRBD1 aligns across 7 bases. Germline trimming cut 6 bases from V and 4 bases from J; bases unmatched to any gene: 9. The germline V gene has CDR1 MNHEY and CDR2 SMNVEV (reference sequence). The CDR3 covers 15 residues. For the CDR3, the DNA is TGTGCCAGCAGCCCCAGGGGGTACGCCGGAAACACCATATATTTT. As protein: CASSPRGYAGNTIYF.

CDR3: CASSFRTGVQDGYTF. The CDR3 DNA is TGCGCCAGCAGCTTCCGGACAGGGGTTCAGGATGGCTACACCTTC. The V gene is TRBV5-1, the J gene TRBJ1-2; TRBD1 matches 9 bases. From germline, CDR1 is SGHRS and CDR2 YFSETQ. J gave up 6 bases and V 2 bases, and 8 bases lay outside the gene matches. The CDR3 is 15 residues long.

The rearrangement uses TRBV6-1 and TRBJ2-3, with a weak D call TRBD2 (5 bases). Germline V CDR1 and CDR2: MNHNS, SASEGT. V was trimmed by 4 bases and J by 0 bases, leaving 14 bases between them. CDR3 length: 16 residues. This chain's CDR3 is CASSGDPGTSTDTQYF. DNA of the CDR3: TGTGCCAGCAGTGGCGATCCGGGAACTAGCACAGATACGCAGTATTTT.

The gene calls are TRBV20-1 and TRBJ1-4; unclear D gene. The V gene's germline CDR1 is DFQATT and CDR2 SNEGSKA (reference sequence). The CDR3 sequence is 10 residues long. Trimming took off 3 bases at V and 16 bases at J, with 12 bases between the two ends. In DNA, the CDR3 is TGCAGTGCTAGCCCGGCCGGAGAGTTTTTT. This codes for CSASPAGEFF.

The rearrangement links TRBV19 to TRBJ2-1, with 7 bases matching TRBD1. CDR1 LNHDA and CDR2 SQIVND come from the germline V gene (reference sequence). This CDR3 comprises 15 residues. V gave up 6 bases and J gave up 8 bases; unmatched junction bases: 13. CDR3 residues: CASSRTGQPTDEQFF. CDR3 coding DNA: TGTGCCAGTAGCCGAACGGGACAGCCGACGGATGAGCAGTTCTTC.